This TCR beta chain stems from a study of naive CD8 T cells in extremely preterm neonates. Peripheral blood came from healthy 16-56 month-old surgical children and healthy nonsmoking adults. Healthy nonsmoking adult controls were aged roughly 20-50 years, with median age approximately 40 years. In its sample, this clone was seen once. Antigen: not known. Findings of the study overall: Compared with older groups, preterm CDR3s were shorter, with fewer N additions and less trimming.

Profiling relied on immunoSEQ multiplex PCR, and the TCRdb table lists in-frame clones only, not all of them. Among about 5,500 clones listed, around 97% were seen once. The CDR3 loop spans 13 amino acids. Germline loops: CDR1 SGDLS, CDR2 YYNGEE. V was shortened by 3 bases and J by 4 bases, with 10 bases between the two germline ends. Sequencing input: naive CD8+ T cells from blood. V and J are TRBV9 and TRBJ1-2; possibly TRBD1 for D (6 bases). This TCR was sampled from a human donor in good health. DNA of the CDR3: TGTGCCAGCAGCGAGGGACAAGTCTATGGCTACACCTTC. Amino acids: CASSEGQVYGYTF.